This T cell receptor beta chain was sequenced in a study of blood T cell repertoires in COVID-19. Across the study: Acute and convalescent COVID-19 specimens originated in the United States, Italy and Spain.

Enrolled during active infection, Seattle patients were then followed longitudinally. TCRdb's table, derived via immunoSEQ multiplex PCR, lists solely in-frame clones and lacks some. In the table there are 350,000 or so clones, 88% of which are singletons. The sequenced sample was peripheral blood. The sequence derives from a woman in her 30s with COVID-19, enrolled during active disease.

The CDR3 sequence is CASTSTDTQYF. CDR3 bases: TGCGCCAGCACTAGCACAGATACGCAGTATTTT. The gene calls are TRBV10-1 and TRBJ2-3; D is ambiguous. Trimming cost V 7 bases and J 0 bases, with 2 bases left between them. Germline V lookup: CDR1 WNHNN, CDR2 SYGVQD (reference sequence). The CDR3 has 11 residues.